One sample yielded the 30 T cell receptor beta chains listed below, sequenced in a study of cytomegalovirus exposure and HLA in healthy donors. Primers included in the PCR were 60 Vbeta and 13 Jbeta primers. Libraries were prepared by immunoSEQ multiplex PCR; TCRdb keeps only in-frame clonotypes and omits some of them. The repertoire holds around 150,000 clones, with 80% as singletons. The specimen sequenced was PBMCs. Receptors were obtained from a man aged 30 to 39 in good health.

The V and J genes are TRBV5-1 and TRBJ1-1; 10 bases agree with TRBD1. V trimming: 0 bases; J trimming: 14 bases; junction bases outside the gene matches: 10. This CDR3 region has 14 residues. Per germline, CDR1 SGHRS and CDR2 YFSETQ. CDR3 in amino acids: CASSLGRTGGQCFF. The CDR3 DNA follows: TGCGCCAGCAGCTTGGGAAGGACAGGGGGTCAATGCTTCTTT.

This rearrangement joins TRBV5-1 to TRBJ2-3; maybe TRBD2 (6 bases). Between the trimmed V and J ends, which lost 4 bases and 3 bases, there was a span of 12 bases. The CDR3 is made up of 14 amino acids. From germline, CDR1 is SGHRS and CDR2 YFSETQ. As DNA, the CDR3 is TGCGCCAGCAGCGACCCCCGGGGGACAGATACGCAGTATTTT. Protein sequence: CASSDPRGTDTQYF.

A single count supports this clone. The CDR3 loop is CASSFREWPYNEQFF. The CDR3 nucleotides read TGTGCCAGCAGCTTTCGGGAGTGGCCCTACAATGAGCAGTTCTTC. This chain uses TRBV13 with TRBJ2-1; a possible D gene is TRBD2 (6 bases). Trimming cost V 3 bases and J 2 bases, with 11 bases left between them. The CDR3 runs to 15 residues. The V gene's germline CDR1 is PRHDT and CDR2 FYEKMQ (reference sequence).

The chain is built from TRBV29-1 and TRBJ2-7; D is possibly TRBD1 (5 bases). The CDR3 length is 12 residues. Per germline, CDR1 SQVTM and CDR2 ANQGSEA. V was clipped by 0 bases and J by 6 bases, with 9 bases between them. The CDR3 nucleotides read TGCAGCGTTGAAGATCTAGGGGCCGAGCAGTACTTC. Translated: CSVEDLGAEQYF.

V gene TRBV4-1 combines with J gene TRBJ2-7; D may be TRBD2 (5 bases). V was cut by 3 bases and J by 2 bases, with 11 bases left in between. This CDR3 has 14 residues. The germline CDR1 and CDR2 sequences are MGHRA and YSYEKL. CDR3: CASSHGVGAYEQYF. In DNA, the CDR3 is TGCGCCAGCAGCCACGGGGTTGGGGCCTACGAGCAGTACTTC.

The chain has TRBV28 and TRBJ2-7; D remains ambiguous. Germline V CDR1 and CDR2: MDHEN, SYDVKM. This CDR3 spans 11 amino acids. Deletions cut 5 bases from V and 3 bases from J, with 5 bases between. Written as DNA, the CDR3 is TGTGCCAGCAGTGTAAACTACGAGCAGTACTTC. Its translation: CASSVNYEQYF.

This clone was seen a handful of times. A read error may produce the germline difference seen at one junction end. The CDR3 nucleotides read TGTGCCAGCAGTTTGGGGGGAAACATTGAAGCTTTCTTT. It is translated as CASSLGGNIEAFF. The chain is built from TRBV28 and TRBJ1-1; TRBD1 is a possible D gene (5 bases). The CDR3 has 13 residues. The germline V gene has CDR1 MDHEN and CDR2 SYDVKM. The complete variable domain, with remaining parts taken from reference TRBV28 and TRBJ1-1, reads DVKVTQSSRYLVKRTGEKVFLECVQDMDHENMFWYRQDPGLGLRLIYFSYDVKMKEKGDIPEGYSVSREKKERFSLILESASTNQTSMYLCASSLGGNIEAFFGQGTRLTVV.

The V call is TRBV5-1, the J call TRBJ2-3, with 9 bases identical to TRBD2. The V and J ends lost 1 base and 5 bases, in that order; junction bases with no gene match: 11. Germline V gene data show CDR1 as SGHRS and CDR2 as YFSETQ. The CDR3 is made up of 17 amino acids. The CDR3 spells CASSLSLAGPQGDTQYF. CDR3 DNA sequence: TGCGCCAGCAGCTTGAGCCTAGCGGGACCCCAGGGAGATACGCAGTATTTT.

The chain combines TRBV5-1 with TRBJ2-3, with TRBD2 as a possible D gene (6 bases). This CDR3 region has 15 residues. The germline gives CDR1 SGHRS, CDR2 YFSETQ. Trimming stripped 1 base from V and 6 bases from J, with 15 bases between. CDR3 sequence reads: CASSLISRRVDTQYF. Written as DNA, the CDR3 is TGCGCCAGCAGCTTGATTAGCCGGAGGGTGGATACGCAGTATTTT.

The CDR3 region is CATSRDAGSSGAGANVLTF. Written as DNA, the CDR3 is TGTGCCACCAGCAGAGATGCTGGGTCAAGCGGGGCCGGGGCCAACGTCCTGACTTTC. J is TRBJ2-6 and V is TRBV15, with TRBD2 matching 7 bases. The CDR3 has 19 amino acids. In germline, CDR1 is LNHNV, CDR2 YYDKDF (reference sequence). V lost 0 bases and J lost 4; bases outside the gene matches: 12.

This chain connects TRBV2 to TRBJ1-4; a possible D gene is TRBD1 (5 bases). The germline V gene has CDR1 SNHLY and CDR2 FYNNEI. The CDR3 has 13 residues. The ends were cut back, 6 bases at V and 7 bases at J, with 12 bases in the middle. The CDR3: CASSTGRPEKLFF. As DNA, the CDR3 is TGTGCCAGCAGCACAGGACGACCTGAAAAACTGTTTTTT.

The chain couples TRBV6-1 to TRBJ2-7; the D gene is possibly TRBD1 (6 bases). The V gene's germline CDR1 is MNHNS and CDR2 SASEGT. CDR3 length: 13 amino acids. V dropped 6 bases and J dropped 1 base, with 10 bases sitting between them. The CDR3: CASSTGQSYEQYF. In DNA, the CDR3 is TGTGCCAGCAGCACAGGGCAATCCTACGAGCAGTACTTC.

This chain uses TRBV5-4 with TRBJ1-6; 9 bases match TRBD1. The germline V gene encodes CDR1 SGHNT and CDR2 YYREEE (reference sequence). The CDR3 length is 18 residues. After removal of 4 bases from V and 7 bases from J, the junction contained 15 bases not matched to a gene. The CDR3 nucleotides read TGTGCCAGCAGCCTCGCCCGGGGAGGGGGGACAGGGAATTCACCCCTCCACTTT. Translated, it gives CASSLARGGGTGNSPLHF.

The chain links TRBV19 to TRBJ2-1; weak D call: TRBD2 (5 bases). Germline CDR1 is LNHDA and CDR2 is SQIVND (reference sequence). This CDR3 has 14 amino acids. Trimming pared 3 bases from V and 13 bases from J, leaving 19 bases between. The CDR3 loop reads CASSILTGKGPQFF. The CDR3 bases are TGTGCCAGTAGTATCCTTACCGGGAAGGGTCCCCAGTTCTTC.

The CDR3 nucleotides read TGTGCCAGCAGCGCCGTAGCGGGAGGGATAGATACGCAGTATTTT. Amino acids: CASSAVAGGIDTQYF. V and J are TRBV9 and TRBJ2-3, with TRBD2 identical over 11 bases. Trimming at V came to 3 bases and at J to 5 bases, leaving 5 bases not matched to a gene. The V gene's germline CDR1 is SGDLS and CDR2 YYNGEE. CDR3 length equals 15 residues.

The chain combines TRBV9 with TRBJ2-1; 11 bases are a match to TRBD2. V gave up 6 bases and J gave up 7 bases; unmatched junction bases: 9. The V gene's germline CDR1 is SGDLS and CDR2 YYNGEE. The CDR3 extends over 15 amino acids. CDR3 loop: CASTLTSGSANEQFF. The CDR3 DNA follows: TGTGCCAGCACCCTAACTAGCGGGAGTGCAAATGAGCAGTTCTTC.

The V call is TRBV21-1, the J call TRBJ2-5; the table assigns TRBD2, which was not confirmed against the DNA. TRBV21-1 is tagged as a pseudogene. The CDR3 has 17 amino acids. The chain's CDR3 is CASSPRTSGRGGRGQYF. CDR3 nucleotide sequence: TGTGCCAGCAGCCCACGGACTAGCGGGAGAGGAGGACGTGGGCAGTACTTC.

This chain links TRBV7-2 with TRBJ2-7; D is unresolved. Between the trimmed V and J ends, which lost 2 bases and 4 bases, there was a span of 6 bases. The CDR3 is 12 amino acids. CDR1 and CDR2 (germline): SGHTA, FQGNSA. Here the CDR3 reads CASSLIQYEQYF. The CDR3 nucleotides are TGTGCCAGCAGCTTAATTCAATACGAGCAGTACTTC. Based on the CDR3 plus reference TRBV7-2 and TRBJ2-7, the full variable domain is GAGVSQSPSNKVTEKGKDVELRCDPISGHTALYWYRQSLGQGLEFLIYFQGNSAPDKSGLPSDRFSAERTGGSVSTLTIQRTQQEDSAVYLCASSLIQYEQYFGPGTRLTVT.

In the case of this clone: Different DNA sequences within this sample yield the same CDR3. The gene calls are TRBV7-6 and TRBJ1-5; possibly TRBD1 for D (5 bases). Germline CDR1 SGHVS, CDR2 FNYEAQ. Trimming took off 5 bases at V and 2 bases at J, with 10 bases between the two ends. The CDR3 totals 14 residues. The CDR3 reads CASSLGGGNQPQHF. For the CDR3, the DNA is TGTGCCAGCAGCCTGGGGGGGGGCAATCAGCCCCAGCATTTT.

This rearrangement joins TRBV2 to TRBJ2-5; TRBD2 matches 7 bases. Trimming removed 7 bases from V and 1 base from J; junction bases left unmatched: 6. The CDR3 has 14 residues. Per the germline V gene, CDR1 is SNHLY and CDR2 is FYNNEI. The CDR3 loop is CASTPLAVQETQYF. The CDR3 bases are TGTGCCAGCACCCCTCTAGCGGTCCAAGAGACCCAGTACTTC.

V gene TRBV28 combines with J gene TRBJ1-5, with 8 bases identical to TRBD1. With V trimmed by 5 bases and J by 4 bases, 7 bases remained unmatched. CDR1 MDHEN and CDR2 SYDVKM come from the germline V gene. The CDR3 length is 15 residues. DNA of the CDR3: TGTGCCAGCAGTCTGCAGGGGGCTAGGAATCAGCCCCAGCATTTT. This translates into CASSLQGARNQPQHF.

The rearrangement links TRBV11-2 to TRBJ2-3; 12 positions match TRBD2. Losses at the gene ends were 5 bases for V and 7 bases for J; bases not matched to a gene: 16. CDR1 is SGHAT, CDR2 FQNNGV, per germline. The CDR3 has 18 amino acids. CDR3 nucleotides: TGTGCCAGCAGCCCTTCACGCTTTCTAGCGGGAGGGCCCCATACGCAGTATTTT. Protein product: CASSPSRFLAGGPHTQYF.

The chain uses TRBV6-5 and TRBJ1-2; weak D call: TRBD1 (6 bases). V gave up 5 bases and J gave up 8 bases, with 15 bases separating them. Germline V gene sequence: CDR1 MNHEY, CDR2 SVGAGI. This CDR3 region has 13 residues. The CDR3 DNA reads TGTGCCAGCAGTCCCTTCCAGGGGATGGGCTACACCTTC. This translates into CASSPFQGMGYTF.

The V and J genes are TRBV4-1 and TRBJ2-5, with D possibly matching TRBD2 (5 bases). The germline V gene encodes CDR1 MGHRA and CDR2 YSYEKL. The CDR3 loop spans 13 amino acids. Trimming took 0 bases from V and 10 from J, leaving 12 bases between them. For the CDR3, the DNA is TGCGCCAGCAGCCAAGAGCGTCTCGGGGTCCAGTACTTC. Protein product: CASSQERLGVQYF.

This clone was detected only once. The chain carries TRBV2 and TRBJ1-4, with D perhaps matching TRBD1 (5 bases). Germline values: CDR1 SNHLY, CDR2 FYNNEI. This CDR3 contains 17 residues. Trimming left V 5 bases short and J 0 bases short, with 16 bases between. CDR3 region: CASSSLDSESTNEKLFF. DNA of the CDR3: TGTGCCAGCAGTTCCCTCGACAGTGAGTCAACTAATGAAAAACTGTTTTTT.

This clone was counted once. This chain joins TRBV7-9 and TRBJ2-2; D unresolved. The germline V gene has CDR1 SEHNR and CDR2 FQNEAQ (reference sequence). The CDR3 is 13 residues long. V was pared by 4 bases and J by 4 bases, with 7 bases between. CDR3 in amino acids: CASSSYGTGELFF. CDR3 sequence (DNA): TGTGCCAGCAGCTCCTACGGCACCGGGGAGCTGTTTTTT.

The V gene is TRBV5-1, the J gene TRBJ2-3, with D perhaps matching TRBD1 (6 bases). The CDR3 is 13 residues long. Germline V gives CDR1 SGHRS, CDR2 YFSETQ. Trimming removed 2 bases from V and 6 bases from J, with 10 bases in between. The CDR3 sequence: CASSLPQGDTQYF. CDR3 coding DNA: TGCGCCAGCAGCTTACCCCAGGGGGATACGCAGTATTTT.

V usage is TRBV19 and J usage is TRBJ2-7, with 9 bases fitting TRBD2. CDR1 LNHDA and CDR2 SQIVND come from the germline V gene (reference sequence). The CDR3 consists of 14 residues. Trimming took 3 bases from V and 3 from J; bases not matched to a gene: 3. CDR3 amino acids: CASSIGTSSYEQYF. CDR3 DNA: TGTGCCAGTAGTATCGGGACTAGCAGCTACGAGCAGTACTTC.

The chain links TRBV10-3 to TRBJ2-7, with TRBD2 identical over 12 bases. This CDR3 has 15 amino acids. V was pared by 5 bases and J by 6 bases, with 8 bases of the junction left unmatched. CDR1 ENHRY and CDR2 SYGVKD come from the germline V gene. CDR3 protein: CAISSQLAGGGEQYF. The CDR3, as DNA: TGTGCCATCAGTTCCCAACTAGCGGGAGGTGGCGAGCAGTACTTC.

V usage is TRBV6-5 and J usage is TRBJ1-1; 7 bases align to TRBD1. Germline CDR1 MNHEY, CDR2 SVGAGI. This CDR3 region has 15 residues. J was trimmed by 4 bases and V by 6 bases; bases with no gene match: 11. This CDR3 reads CASSRRQGSGTEAFF. DNA of the CDR3: TGTGCCAGCAGCCGAAGACAGGGAAGCGGCACTGAAGCTTTCTTT.